Below, one T cell receptor beta chain is given with its context. Antigen unknown. Germline V gene data show CDR1 as ENHRY and CDR2 as SYGVKD. V lost 5 bases and J 8 bases, leaving 15 bases between the germline ends. This CDR3 has 13 residues. The data belong to a study of T-cell memory formation after mild COVID-19. Regarding the study as a whole: Second-wave clones peaking on day 37 lacked confirmed SARS-CoV-2 specificity. Mostly located in CM and EM were contracting CD4+ clones, with contracting CD8+ clones located in EMRA.

MiXCR, run by TCRdb on the 5' RACE reads, gives a single entry per CDR3 protein. This sample has 210,000 or so distinct CDR3 sequences; about 27% occur once, and the top ten carry over 10%. What was sequenced was PBMCs or a T cell subset sorted from them (not recorded which). The rearrangement joins TRBV10-3 to TRBJ1-2; no firm D call. The receptor's source is an adult woman who had mild COVID-19 (a few samples of this study predate the infection). Cell type and time point are not known. The DNA for the CDR3 is TGTGCCATCAGTTCGACGGACGAAGGGGGCTACACCTTC. Translation: CAISSTDEGGYTF.